The next 12 T cell receptor beta chains were all read from a single sample in a study of cytomegalovirus exposure and HLA in healthy donors. PCR employed 60 Vbeta and 13 Jbeta primers. Clones were sequenced by immunoSEQ multiplex PCR, and TCRdb holds only the in-frame ones, with some missing. The data hold about 88,000 clones, with 65% to 80% observed a single time. Sequenced input: PBMCs. The receptor set was obtained from a woman younger than 30 in good health and CMV-seropositive.

The CDR3 loop is CASSSDRGSGNTIYF. In nucleotides, the CDR3 is TGTGCCAGCAGTTCAGACCGCGGCTCTGGAAACACCATATATTTT. The chain joins TRBV6-1 to TRBJ1-3; the D is unclear. Germline CDR1 MNHNS, CDR2 SASEGT. There are 15 residues in the CDR3. Trimming stripped 5 bases from V and 0 bases from J, with 11 bases between.

The V and J genes are TRBV7-3 and TRBJ2-1; D gene ambiguous. The CDR3 has 12 amino acids. Trimming shortened V by 5 bases and J by 9 bases, and 11 bases separated the two germline ends. Germline-derived CDR1 and CDR2 are SGHTA and FQGTGA. CDR3 coding DNA: TGTGCCAGCAGCCTCGAAGCCGGTGAGCAGTTCTTC. Amino acids: CASSLEAGEQFF.

The V gene is TRBV5-4, the J gene TRBJ2-1; the match to TRBD2 covers 7 bases. The CDR3 covers 16 residues. The germline V gene encodes CDR1 SGHNT and CDR2 YYREEE (reference sequence). V lost 4 bases, J lost 4 bases, and 11 bases stayed unmatched. The CDR3 DNA follows: TGTGCCAGCAGCCCTCCGTCGGGACTAAGATACAATGAGCAGTTCTTC. Its protein product is CASSPPSGLRYNEQFF. Full variable domain (missing parts from reference TRBV5-4 and TRBJ2-1): ETGVTQSPTHLIKTRGQQVTLRCSSQSGHNTVSWYQQALGQGPQFIFQYYREEENGRGNFPPRFSGLQFPNYSSELNVNALELDDSALYLCASSPPSGLRYNEQFFGPGTRLTVL.

The chain recombines TRBV15 with TRBJ1-6; 8 bases fit TRBD1. The J segment lost 8 bases and the V segment lost 4 bases, leaving 7 bases of the junction unmatched. The CDR3 consists of 15 residues. CDR1 and CDR2 (germline): LNHNV, YYDKDF (reference sequence). In DNA form, the CDR3 reads TGTGCCACCAGCATGGGGACAGGTATCGATTCACCCCTCCACTTT. Translated: CATSMGTGIDSPLHF.

The chain joins TRBV4-3 to TRBJ2-3, with a possible D match to TRBD2 (5 bases). The CDR3 runs to 15 residues. Trimming shortened V by 4 bases and J by 2 bases, and 13 bases separated the two germline ends. From germline, CDR1 is LGHNA and CDR2 YSLEER. The CDR3, as DNA: TGCGCCAGCAGCCGCTTGAGGGCTCACACAGATACGCAGTATTTT. As protein: CASSRLRAHTDTQYF.

This sequence joins TRBV7-3 and TRBJ2-1; 8 nucleotides line up with TRBD2. The CDR3 extends over 16 amino acids. The trim removed 1 base at V and 6 bases at J, leaving 8 bases unmatched. Germline V CDR1 and CDR2: SGHTA, FQGTGA. The CDR3 spells CASSLRSAGGSNEQFF. DNA of the CDR3: TGTGCCAGCAGCTTAAGGTCGGCGGGGGGAAGCAATGAGCAGTTCTTC.

This chain uses TRBV15 with TRBJ1-1, with 9 nucleotides matching TRBD1. The CDR3 extends over 15 amino acids. The germline V gene has CDR1 LNHNV and CDR2 YYDKDF (reference sequence). The J segment lost 8 bases and the V segment lost 6 bases, leaving 13 bases of the junction unmatched. The CDR3 nucleotides read TGTGCCACCAGGGGGCCGGGACAGGGCTTGCAAGAAGCTTTCTTT. Its translation is CATRGPGQGLQEAFF.

This clone was observed a handful of times. The V and J genes are TRBV7-2 and TRBJ2-7; 7 nucleotides line up with TRBD2. Germline V gene lookup returns CDR1 SGHTA and CDR2 FQGNSA. The CDR3 is 15 amino acids. J was trimmed by 0 bases and V by 4 bases; bases with no gene match: 6. The CDR3: CASSYSGPSSYEQYF. DNA for the CDR3: TGTGCCAGCAGCTATAGCGGGCCGAGCTCCTACGAGCAGTACTTC.

J is TRBJ1-1 and V is TRBV11-3, with TRBD1 as a possible D gene (6 bases). V was clipped by 5 bases and J by 1 base, with 11 bases between them. The CDR3 extends over 14 amino acids. Germline CDR1 reads SGHNT; CDR2 reads YENEEA. The CDR3 loop reads CASSPGQSNTEAFF. The CDR3 nucleotides are TGTGCCAGCAGCCCCGGACAGTCGAACACTGAAGCTTTCTTT.

The chain couples TRBV13 to TRBJ2-7; 8 bases line up with TRBD2. Germline V gene sequence: CDR1 PRHDT, CDR2 FYEKMQ (reference sequence). Trimming cost V 6 bases and J 0 bases; bases outside gene matches: 7. The CDR3 has 15 amino acids. CDR3 residues: CASRSRGGHSYEQYF. CDR3 DNA: TGTGCCAGCAGATCCCGCGGGGGGCACTCCTACGAGCAGTACTTC.

The table lists this clone with a few counts. This chain links TRBV25-1 with TRBJ1-1, with TRBD1 as a possible D gene (6 bases). V lost 5 bases and J lost 1, with 14 bases in between. The CDR3 has 15 amino acids. Germline values: CDR1 MGHDK, CDR2 SYGVNS. The CDR3 DNA reads TGTGCCAGCAGTACCAATAGGGGACAGAACACTGAAGCTTTCTTT. This gives the protein CASSTNRGQNTEAFF.

This chain uses TRBV29-1 with TRBJ2-6; 10 bases map to TRBD1. Germline CDR1 reads SQVTM; CDR2 reads ANQGSEA. CDR3 size: 18 residues. Trimming cost V 6 bases and J 0 bases; bases outside gene matches: 11. CDR3 sequence: CSVDSGTGALSGANVLTF. DNA of the CDR3: TGCAGCGTAGATTCCGGGACAGGGGCCCTCTCTGGGGCCAACGTCCTGACTTTC.